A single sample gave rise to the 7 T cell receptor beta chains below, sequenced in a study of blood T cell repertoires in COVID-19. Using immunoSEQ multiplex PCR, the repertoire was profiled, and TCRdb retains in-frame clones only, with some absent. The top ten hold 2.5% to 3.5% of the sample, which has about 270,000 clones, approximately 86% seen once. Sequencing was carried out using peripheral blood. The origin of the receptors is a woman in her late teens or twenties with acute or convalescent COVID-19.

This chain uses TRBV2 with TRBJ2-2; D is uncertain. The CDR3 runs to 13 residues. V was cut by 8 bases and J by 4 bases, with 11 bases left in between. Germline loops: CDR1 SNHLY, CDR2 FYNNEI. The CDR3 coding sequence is TGTGCCAGCTCTAGTTACGGCACCGGGGAGCTGTTTTTT. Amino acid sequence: CASSSYGTGELFF.

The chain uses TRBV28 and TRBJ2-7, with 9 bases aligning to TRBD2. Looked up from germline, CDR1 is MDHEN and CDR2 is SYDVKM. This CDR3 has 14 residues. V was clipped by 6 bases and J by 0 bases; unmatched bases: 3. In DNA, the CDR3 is TGTGCCAGCAGAAATAGCGGGAGCTCCTACGAGCAGTACTTC. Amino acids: CASRNSGSSYEQYF.

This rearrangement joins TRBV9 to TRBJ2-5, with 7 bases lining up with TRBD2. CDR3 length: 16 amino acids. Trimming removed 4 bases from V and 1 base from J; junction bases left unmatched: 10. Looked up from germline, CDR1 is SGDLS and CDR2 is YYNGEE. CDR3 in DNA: TGTGCCAGCAGCCCTCACGGAGCGGGAATCCAAGAGACCCAGTACTTC. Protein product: CASSPHGAGIQETQYF.

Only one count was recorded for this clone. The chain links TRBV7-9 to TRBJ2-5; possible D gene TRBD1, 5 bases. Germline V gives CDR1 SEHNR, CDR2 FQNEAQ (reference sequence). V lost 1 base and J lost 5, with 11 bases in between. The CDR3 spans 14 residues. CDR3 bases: TGTGCCAGCAGCTTAGTAAGGGGCACTGAGACCCAGTACTTC. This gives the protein CASSLVRGTETQYF. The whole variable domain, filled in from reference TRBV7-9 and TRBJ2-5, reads DTGVSQNPRHKITKRGQNVTFRCDPISEHNRLYWYRQTLGQGPEFLTYFQNEAQLEKSRLLSDRFSAERPKGSFSTLEIQRTEQGDSAMYLCASSLVRGTETQYFGPGTRLLVL.

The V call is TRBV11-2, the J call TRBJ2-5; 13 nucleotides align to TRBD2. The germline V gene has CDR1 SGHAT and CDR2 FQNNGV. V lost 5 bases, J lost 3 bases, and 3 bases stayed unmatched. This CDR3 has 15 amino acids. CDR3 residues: CASSPGTSGKETQYF. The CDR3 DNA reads TGTGCCAGCAGCCCCGGGACTAGCGGGAAAGAGACCCAGTACTTC.

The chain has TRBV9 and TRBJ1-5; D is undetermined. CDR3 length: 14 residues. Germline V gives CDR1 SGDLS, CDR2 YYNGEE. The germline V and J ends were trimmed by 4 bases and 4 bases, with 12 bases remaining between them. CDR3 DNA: TGTGCCAGCAGCCCCGGGAACGTAAATCAGCCCCAGCATTTT. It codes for CASSPGNVNQPQHF. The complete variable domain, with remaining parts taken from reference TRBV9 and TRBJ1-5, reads DSGVTQTPKHLITATGQRVTLRCSPRSGDLSVYWYQQSLDQGLQFLIQYYNGEERAKGNILERFSAQQFPDLHSELNLSSLELGDSALYFCASSPGNVNQPQHFGDGTRLSIL.

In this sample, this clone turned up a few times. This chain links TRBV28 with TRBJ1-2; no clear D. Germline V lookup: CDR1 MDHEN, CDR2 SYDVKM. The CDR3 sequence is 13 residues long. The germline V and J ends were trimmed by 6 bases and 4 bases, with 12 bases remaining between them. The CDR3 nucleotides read TGTGCCAGCAGGAGAGAATACCTCTATGGCTACACCTTC. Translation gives CASRREYLYGYTF.